This TCR beta chain was captured by sequencing in a study of cytomegalovirus exposure and HLA in healthy donors. As for the study in general: Sequencing of about 179 million T cells in an earlier analysis found approximately 120 million unique TCR beta sequences. Clustering assigned about 80% of the approximately 400 genotyped donors to the Caucasian-associated ancestry cluster.

Whole-study results and caveats: Exclusion applied to some V segments, including TRBV6-2 and TRBV6-3, as they were indistinguishable. Investigators reported 150 to 200 TCR beta chains as tied to cytomegalovirus.

This clone was detected only once. Antigen: not known. The ends lost 4 bases at V and 4 bases at J; junction bases unmatched: 8. Germline V gives CDR1 SGHRS, CDR2 YFSETQ. The CDR3 is made up of 15 amino acids. A multiplex PCR was run with 60 Vbeta primers and 13 Jbeta primers. The method was immunoSEQ multiplex PCR; TCRdb's version includes in-frame clones alone and lacks a portion of them. The table shows under 200,000 clones, with around 80% occurring only once. This receptor was taken from a woman aged 18 to 35 in good health and CMV-seropositive. The source material was PBMCs. The J gene is TRBJ1-2, the V gene TRBV5-1; 9 bases map to TRBD1. CDR3 sequence reads: CASSKEGQGFYGYTF. DNA of the CDR3: TGCGCCAGCAGCAAAGAGGGACAGGGCTTCTATGGCTACACCTTC. Combining the CDR3 with reference TRBV5-1 and TRBJ1-2 gives the whole variable domain KAGVTQTPRYLIKTRGQQVTLSCSPISGHRSVSWYQQTPGQGLQFLFEYFSETQRNKGNFPGRFSGRQFSNSRSEMNVSTLELGDSALYLCASSKEGQGFYGYTFGSGTRLTVV.